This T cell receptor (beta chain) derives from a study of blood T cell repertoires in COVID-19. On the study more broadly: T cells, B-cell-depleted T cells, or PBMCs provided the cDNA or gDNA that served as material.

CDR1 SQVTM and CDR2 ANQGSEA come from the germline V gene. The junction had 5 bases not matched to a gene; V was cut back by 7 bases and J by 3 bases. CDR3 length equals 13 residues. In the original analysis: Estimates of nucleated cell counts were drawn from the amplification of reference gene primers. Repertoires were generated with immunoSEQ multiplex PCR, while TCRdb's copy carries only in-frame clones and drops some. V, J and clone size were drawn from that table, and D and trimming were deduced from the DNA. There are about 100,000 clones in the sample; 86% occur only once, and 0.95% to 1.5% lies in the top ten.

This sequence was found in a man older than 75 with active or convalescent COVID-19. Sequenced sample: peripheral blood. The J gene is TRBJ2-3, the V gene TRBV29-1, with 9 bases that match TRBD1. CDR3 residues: CSGETGGTDTQYF. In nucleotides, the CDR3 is TGCAGCGGGGAGACAGGGGGTACAGATACGCAGTATTTT.